This is a list of T cell receptor beta chains from one sample in a study of lymphopenia after photon versus proton radiotherapy. Clones were read by immunoSEQ multiplex PCR, and TCRdb kept only the in-frame ones, dropping some. This table holds about 58,000 clones, approximately 88% found once. The source material was peripheral blood, sampled from a patient treated with proton-based radiotherapy. The source of these receptors is a man in his fifties or sixties with pancreatic cancer. The CDR3 runs from the conserved cysteine through the conserved F or W. Fields, in order: D gene, clone size, J gene, V gene, CDR3 length, CDR3 protein, CDR3 DNA. A D gene is named only where the DNA matches it firmly. Only some rows state a clone size, as once, few, many or a class for expanded clones.

>NA|NA|TRBJ2-1|TRBV29-1|16
CSALGKVSYSYNEQFF
TGCAGCGCCCTCGGGAAAGTGTCGTACTCCTACAATGAGCAGTTCTTC
>TRBD2|NA|TRBJ2-1|TRBV6-1|16
CASSVLLAGPYNEQFF
TGTGCCAGCAGTGTTCTGCTAGCGGGACCATACAATGAGCAGTTCTTC
>TRBD1|few|TRBJ1-2|TRBV18|15
CASSPPGQAEGGYTF
TGTGCCAGCTCACCACCGGGACAGGCCGAGGGTGGCTACACCTTC
>NA|NA|TRBJ2-3|TRBV19|13
CASSIAGTDTQYF
TGTGCCAGTAGTATAGCAGGCACAGATACGCAGTATTTT
>NA|NA|TRBJ2-1|TRBV10-3|14
CAIKAGGSYNEQFF
TGTGCCATCAAAGCGGGTGGCTCCTACAATGAGCAGTTCTTC
>TRBD1|NA|TRBJ2-7|TRBV6-1|14
CASSAKQGTGEQYF
TGTGCCAGCAGTGCAAAACAGGGGACGGGCGAGCAGTACTTC
>TRBD2|NA|TRBJ2-2|TRBV7-9|14
CASSLLAGIGELFF
TGTGCCAGCAGCTTACTAGCGGGAATCGGGGAGCTGTTTTTT
>TRBD1|once|TRBJ1-6|TRBV6-6|16
CASSSAGGARTSPLHF
TGTGCCAGCAGTTCCGCAGGGGGCGCGAGGACTTCACCCCTCCACTTT
>NA|few|TRBJ1-5|TRBV6-1|15
CASSEAGGGGQPQHF
TGTGCCAGCAGTGAAGCTGGGGGGGGTGGTCAGCCCCAGCATTTT
>NA|NA|TRBJ2-5|TRBV5-1|15
CASSLSGVIRETQYF
TGCGCCAGCAGCTTGTCAGGGGTAATCCGAGAGACCCAGTACTTC
>TRBD2|NA|TRBJ2-1|TRBV11-2|15
CASSYLAGGYNEQFF
TGTGCCAGCAGCTACCTAGCGGGAGGATACAATGAGCAGTTCTTC
>NA|NA|TRBJ1-4|TRBV9|13
CASSPRGNEKLFF
TGTGCCAGCAGCCCGCGAGGGAATGAAAAACTGTTTTTT
>NA|NA|TRBJ2-7|TRBV5-6|13
CASSFSGTYEQYF
TGTGCCAGCAGCTTTTCCGGGACTTACGAGCAGTACTTC
>TRBD2|once|TRBJ2-3|TRBV6-6|16
CASSSWTSGRTDTQYF
TGTGCCAGCAGTTCCTGGACTAGCGGGAGGACAGATACGCAGTATTTT